This T cell receptor (beta chain) was found in a study of T cell responses to AZD1222 COVID-19 vaccine. On this clone itself: What it recognizes is unknown.

Sequencing used immunoSEQ multiplex PCR; TCRdb keeps in-frame clones, though not all of them. In the table there are 100,000 to 150,000 clones, 90% of which are singletons. Trimming left V 2 bases short and J 0 bases short, with 9 bases between. The germline V gene has CDR1 SGHNT and CDR2 YYREEE (reference sequence). The CDR3 contains 15 residues. Study-level findings and limits: In all cases, repertoires were sampled only after the peak T cell response.

The sequences come from peripheral blood, collected on day 0 of AZD1222 vaccination. The source is an adult in good health. The chain is built from TRBV5-4 and TRBJ1-3; D call uncertain. The CDR3 loop is CASSFAGISGNTIYF. In nucleotides, the CDR3 is TGTGCCAGCAGCTTTGCGGGGATCTCTGGAAACACCATATATTTT.